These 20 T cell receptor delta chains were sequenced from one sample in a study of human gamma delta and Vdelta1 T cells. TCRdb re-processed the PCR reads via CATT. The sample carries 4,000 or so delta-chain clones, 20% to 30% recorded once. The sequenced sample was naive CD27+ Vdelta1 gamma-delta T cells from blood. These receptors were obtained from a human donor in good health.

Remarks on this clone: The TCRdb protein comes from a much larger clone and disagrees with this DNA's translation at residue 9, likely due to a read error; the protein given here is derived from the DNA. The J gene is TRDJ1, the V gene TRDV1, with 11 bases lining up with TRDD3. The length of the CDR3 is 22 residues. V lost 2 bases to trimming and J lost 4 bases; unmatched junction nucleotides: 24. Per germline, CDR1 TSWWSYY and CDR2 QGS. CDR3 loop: CALGEFFTASHWGINRGDKLIF. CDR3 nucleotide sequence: TGTGCTCTTGGGGAATTCTTTACTGCTAGCCACTGGGGGATAAACAGGGGCGATAAACTCATCTTT.

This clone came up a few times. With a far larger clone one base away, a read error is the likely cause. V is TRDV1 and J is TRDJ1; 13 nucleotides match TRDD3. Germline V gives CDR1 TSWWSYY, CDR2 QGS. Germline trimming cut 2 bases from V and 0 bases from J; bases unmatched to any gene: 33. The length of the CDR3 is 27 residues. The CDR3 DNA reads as TGTGCTCTTGGGGAAACGGATTCAGCTAGCCCTCGCCTTATACTGGGGGATACGGGCGGGCACACCGATAAACTCATCTTT. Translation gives CALGETDSASPRLILGDTGGHTDKLIF.

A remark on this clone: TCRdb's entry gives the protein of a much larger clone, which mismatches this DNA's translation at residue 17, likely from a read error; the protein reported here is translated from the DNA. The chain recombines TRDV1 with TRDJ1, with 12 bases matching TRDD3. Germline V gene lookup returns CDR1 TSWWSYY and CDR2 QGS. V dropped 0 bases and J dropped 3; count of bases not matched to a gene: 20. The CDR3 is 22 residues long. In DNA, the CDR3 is TGTGCTCTTGGGGAACTTATGACGTTCCCTACCCTGACTGGGGGATACCCCGATAAACTCATCTTT. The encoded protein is CALGELMTFPTLTGGYPDKLIF.

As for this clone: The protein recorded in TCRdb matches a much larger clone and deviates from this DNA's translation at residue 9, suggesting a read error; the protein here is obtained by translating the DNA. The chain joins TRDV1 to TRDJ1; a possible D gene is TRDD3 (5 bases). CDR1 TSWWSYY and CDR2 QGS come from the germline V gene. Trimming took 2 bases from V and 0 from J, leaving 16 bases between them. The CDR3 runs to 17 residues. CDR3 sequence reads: CALGEIHPEGDTDKLIF. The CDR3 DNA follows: TGTGCTCTTGGGGAAATACACCCGGAGGGGGACACCGATAAACTCATCTTT.

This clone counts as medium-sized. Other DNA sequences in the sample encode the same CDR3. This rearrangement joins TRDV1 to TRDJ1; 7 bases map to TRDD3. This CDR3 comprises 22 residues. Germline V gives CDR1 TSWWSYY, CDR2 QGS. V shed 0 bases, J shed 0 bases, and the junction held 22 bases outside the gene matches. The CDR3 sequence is CALGELRAAPLGIPLYTDKLIF. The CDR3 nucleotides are TGTGCTCTTGGGGAACTACGGGCGGCCCCACTAGGGATACCGCTGTACACCGATAAACTCATCTTT.

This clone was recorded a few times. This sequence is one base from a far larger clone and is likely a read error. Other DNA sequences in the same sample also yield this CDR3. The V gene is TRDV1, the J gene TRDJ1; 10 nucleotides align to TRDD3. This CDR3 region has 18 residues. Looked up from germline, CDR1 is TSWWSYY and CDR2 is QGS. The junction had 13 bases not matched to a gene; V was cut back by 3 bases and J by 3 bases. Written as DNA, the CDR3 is TGTGCTCTTGGGGAGCAATGGTTGCTGGGGGATAACGCCGATAAACTCATCTTT. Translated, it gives CALGEQWLLGDNADKLIF.

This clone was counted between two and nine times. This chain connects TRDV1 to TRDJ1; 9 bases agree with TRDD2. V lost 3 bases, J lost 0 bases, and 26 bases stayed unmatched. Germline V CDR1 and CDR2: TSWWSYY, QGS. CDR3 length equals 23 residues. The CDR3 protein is CALGDTLPTEDGGTHKYTDKLIF. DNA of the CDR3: TGTGCTCTTGGGGATACCCTTCCTACGGAAGATGGCGGTACCCATAAGTACACCGATAAACTCATCTTT.

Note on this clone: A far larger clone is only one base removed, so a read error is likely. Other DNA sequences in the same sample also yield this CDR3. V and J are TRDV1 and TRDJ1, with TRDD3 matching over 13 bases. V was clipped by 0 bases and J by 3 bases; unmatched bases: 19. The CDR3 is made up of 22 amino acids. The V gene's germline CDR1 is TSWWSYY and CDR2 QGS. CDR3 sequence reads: CALGELPLPALLGDTRSDKLIF. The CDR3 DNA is TGTGCTCTTGGGGAACTCCCCCTCCCTGCCCTACTGGGGGATACGCGATCCGATAAACTCATCTTT.

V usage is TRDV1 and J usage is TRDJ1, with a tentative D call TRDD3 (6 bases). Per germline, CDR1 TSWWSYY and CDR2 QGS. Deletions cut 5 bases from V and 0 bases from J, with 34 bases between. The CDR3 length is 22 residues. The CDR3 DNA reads TGTGCTCTTGGGTCTACCTCAGACCCCCCTGGGGTGGGACAATCCTACACCGATAAACTCATCTTT. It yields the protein CALGSTSDPPGVGQSYTDKLIF.

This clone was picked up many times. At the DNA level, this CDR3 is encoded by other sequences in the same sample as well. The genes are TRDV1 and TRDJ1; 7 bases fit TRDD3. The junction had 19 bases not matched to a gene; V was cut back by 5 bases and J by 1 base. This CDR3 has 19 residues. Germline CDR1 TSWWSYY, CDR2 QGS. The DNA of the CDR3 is TGTGCTCTTGGGCTAACACGTGGTGGGGGAGTAGGTGGCACCGATAAACTCATCTTT. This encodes CALGLTRGGGVGGTDKLIF.

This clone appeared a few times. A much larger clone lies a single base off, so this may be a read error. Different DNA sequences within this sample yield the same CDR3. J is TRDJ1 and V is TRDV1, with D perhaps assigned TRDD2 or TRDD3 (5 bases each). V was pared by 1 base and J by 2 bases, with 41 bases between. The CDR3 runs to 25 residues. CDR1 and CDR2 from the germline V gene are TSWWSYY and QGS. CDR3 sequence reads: CALGEPVVWTTPPSPLHLGTDKLIF. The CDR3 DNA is TGTGCTCTTGGGGAACCGGTGGTGTGGACAACTCCACCTAGTCCCCTACATCTGGGAACCGATAAACTCATCTTT.

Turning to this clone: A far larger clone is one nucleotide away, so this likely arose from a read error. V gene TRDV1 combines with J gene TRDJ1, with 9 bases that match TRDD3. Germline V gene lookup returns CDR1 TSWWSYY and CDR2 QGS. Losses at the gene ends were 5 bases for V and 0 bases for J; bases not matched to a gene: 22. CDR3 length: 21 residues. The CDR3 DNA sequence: TGTGCTCTTGGGAAATCCTCCCTCCGGACGTGGGGGATATGGGACACCGATAAACTCATCTTT. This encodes CALGKSSLRTWGIWDTDKLIF.

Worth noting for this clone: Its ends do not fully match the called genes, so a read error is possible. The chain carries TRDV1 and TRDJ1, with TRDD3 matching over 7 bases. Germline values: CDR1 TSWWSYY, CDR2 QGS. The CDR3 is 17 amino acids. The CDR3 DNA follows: TGTGCTCTTGCACCGGGGGACTGTGGGATACAGACCGATAAGCTCATCTTT. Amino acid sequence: CALAPGDCGIQTDKLIF.

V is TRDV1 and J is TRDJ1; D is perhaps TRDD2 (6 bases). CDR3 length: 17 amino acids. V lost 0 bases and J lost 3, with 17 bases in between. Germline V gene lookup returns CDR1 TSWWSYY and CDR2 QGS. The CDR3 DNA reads TGTGCTCTTGGGGAACTACTTCCTTTCTCCTACTCCGATAAACTCATCTTT. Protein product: CALGELLPFSYSDKLIF.

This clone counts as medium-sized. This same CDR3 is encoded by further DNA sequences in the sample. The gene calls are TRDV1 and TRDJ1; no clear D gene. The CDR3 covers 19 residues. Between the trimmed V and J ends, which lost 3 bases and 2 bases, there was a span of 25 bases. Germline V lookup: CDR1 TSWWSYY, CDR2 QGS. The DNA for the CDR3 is TGTGCTCTTGGGGAGGTGGTTCTCTTTGGGAGGATTTGGACCGATAAACTCATCTTT. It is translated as CALGEVVLFGRIWTDKLIF.

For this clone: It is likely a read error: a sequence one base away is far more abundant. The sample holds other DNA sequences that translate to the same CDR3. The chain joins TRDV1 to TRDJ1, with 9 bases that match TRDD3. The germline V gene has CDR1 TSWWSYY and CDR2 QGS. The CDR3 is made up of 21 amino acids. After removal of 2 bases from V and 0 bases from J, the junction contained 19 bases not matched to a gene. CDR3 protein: CALGESSLRTWGIWDTDKLIF. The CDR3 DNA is TGTGCTCTTGGGGAATCCTCCCTCCGGACATGGGGGATATGGGACACCGATAAACTCATCTTT.

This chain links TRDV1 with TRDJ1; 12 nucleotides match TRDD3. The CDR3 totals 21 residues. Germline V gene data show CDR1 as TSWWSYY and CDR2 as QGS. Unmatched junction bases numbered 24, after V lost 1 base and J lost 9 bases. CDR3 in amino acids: CALGEQSLTPLLGDTGGELIF. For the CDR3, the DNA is TGTGCTCTTGGGGAACAATCTCTCACTCCATTACTGGGGGATACAGGCGGGGAACTCATCTTT.

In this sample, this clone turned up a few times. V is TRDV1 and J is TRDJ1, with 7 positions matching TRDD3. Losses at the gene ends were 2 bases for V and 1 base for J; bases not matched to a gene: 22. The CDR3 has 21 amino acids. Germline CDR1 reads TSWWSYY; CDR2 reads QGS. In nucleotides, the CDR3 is TGTGCTCTTGGGGAATGGCCCAGCTACGAAGAAGCTGGGGGCTGCACCGATAAACTCATCTTT. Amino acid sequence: CALGEWPSYEEAGGCTDKLIF.

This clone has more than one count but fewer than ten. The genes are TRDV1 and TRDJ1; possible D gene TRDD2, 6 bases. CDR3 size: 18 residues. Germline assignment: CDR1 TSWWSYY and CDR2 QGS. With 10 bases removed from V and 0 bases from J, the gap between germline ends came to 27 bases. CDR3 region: CAPFKGPFPGTYTDKLIF. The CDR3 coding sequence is TGTGCTCCCTTTAAAGGTCCCTTCCCTGGTACGTACACCGATAAACTCATCTTT.

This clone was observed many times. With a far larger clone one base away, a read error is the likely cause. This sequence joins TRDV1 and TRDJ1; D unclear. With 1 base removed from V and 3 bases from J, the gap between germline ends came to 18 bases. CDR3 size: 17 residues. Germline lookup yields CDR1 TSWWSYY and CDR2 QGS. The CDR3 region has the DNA TGTGCTCTTGGGGAACGCTGGCGAAGCATGATAGCCGATAAACTCATCTTT. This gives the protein CALGERWRSMIADKLIF.